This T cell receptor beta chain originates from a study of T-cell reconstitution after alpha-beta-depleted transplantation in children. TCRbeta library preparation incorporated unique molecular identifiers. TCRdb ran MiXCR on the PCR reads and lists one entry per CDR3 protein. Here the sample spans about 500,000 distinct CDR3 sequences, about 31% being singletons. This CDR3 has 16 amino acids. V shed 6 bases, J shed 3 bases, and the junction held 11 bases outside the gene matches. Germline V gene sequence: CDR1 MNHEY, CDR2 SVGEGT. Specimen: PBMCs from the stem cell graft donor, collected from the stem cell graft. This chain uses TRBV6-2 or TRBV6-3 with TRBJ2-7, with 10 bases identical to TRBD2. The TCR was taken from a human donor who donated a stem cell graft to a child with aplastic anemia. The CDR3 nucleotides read TGTGCCAGCAGCCCCCGGACTAGCGGTTATTACTACGAGCAGTACGTC. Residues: CASSPRTSGYYYEQYV.